The next 29 T cell receptor beta chains were all read from a single sample in a study of T cell repertoires in aging, cancer and after chemotherapy. Amplification of TCR beta used genomic DNA extracted from peripheral blood. A mixed TRB-A/B primer pool amplified rearranged TRB by multiplex touch-down PCR. TCRdb re-called the multiplex PCR reads through MiXCR, storing one row per CDR3 protein. The sample comprises approximately 2,100 distinct CDR3 sequences, less than 25% of which are singletons, and about 41% rests with the top ten. The source material was blood. These TCRs come from a human donor with a solid tumor.

This clonotype was found a few times. J is TRBJ1-2 and V is TRBV7-9; D gene uncertain. Trimming stripped 4 bases from V and 0 bases from J, with 12 bases between. The CDR3 spans 15 residues. Germline CDR1 is SEHNR and CDR2 is FQNEAQ (reference sequence). This CDR3 reads CASSYPGEANYGYTF. CDR3 bases: TGTGCCAGCAGCTACCCAGGTGAAGCTAACTATGGCTACACCTTC.

This clonotype has more than one count but fewer than ten. V and J are TRBV20-1 and TRBJ1-2; 7 bases are a match to TRBD1. The CDR3 has 11 residues. With 4 bases clipped from V and 8 bases from J, the junction kept 4 bases outside the gene matches. Germline V gene lookup returns CDR1 DFQATT and CDR2 SNEGSKA (reference sequence). CDR3 nucleotides: TGCAGTGCTACCGACAGGGCCGGCTACACCTTC. Its protein product is CSATDRAGYTF.

This clonotype has more than one count but fewer than ten. The chain links TRBV4-1 to TRBJ2-2; D may be TRBD1 (6 bases). Germline CDR1 is MGHRA and CDR2 is YSYEKL. The CDR3 consists of 15 residues. Trimming took off 3 bases at V and 6 bases at J, with 14 bases between the two ends. CDR3 sequence reads: CASSHLFKGAGELFF. The DNA of the CDR3 is TGCGCCAGCAGCCACCTGTTTAAGGGGGCCGGGGAGCTGTTTTTT.

In its sample, this clonotype ranks as medium-sized (0.01 to 0.1%). This chain links TRBV6-6 with TRBJ2-3; D perhaps matches TRBD2 (6 bases). Germline V lookup: CDR1 MNHNY, CDR2 SVGAGI (reference sequence). The CDR3 contains 15 residues. Between the trimmed V and J ends, which lost 5 bases and 0 bases, there was a span of 12 bases. The chain's CDR3 is CASSHGGTSTDTQYF. In DNA, the CDR3 is TGTGCCAGCAGTCACGGGGGAACTAGCACAGATACGCAGTATTTT.

This clonotype was seen more than once but under ten times. V is TRBV20-1 and J is TRBJ2-7; D might be TRBD1 (6 bases). Germline-derived CDR1 and CDR2 are DFQATT and SNEGSKA (reference sequence). The CDR3 has 12 residues. V was cut by 5 bases and J by 3 bases, with 11 bases left in between. In DNA, the CDR3 is TGCAGTGCTGAGAAGACAGGCTACGAGCAGTACTTC. Translated: CSAEKTGYEQYF.

This chain joins TRBV30 and TRBJ1-5, with a weak D call TRBD1 (6 bases). This CDR3 spans 14 amino acids. Looked up from germline, CDR1 is GTSNPN and CDR2 is SVGIG (reference sequence). Trimming left V 7 bases short and J 4 bases short, with 17 bases between. CDR3 sequence: CAYSLRGKNQPQHF. DNA of the CDR3: TGTGCCTATAGTCTCAGGGGAAAGAATCAGCCCCAGCATTTT.

This clonotype was detected a few times. The chain employs TRBV5-1 and TRBJ2-7; D uncertain. The CDR3 consists of 12 residues. The ends were cut back, 3 bases at V and 7 bases at J, with 11 bases in the middle. The germline V gene encodes CDR1 SGHRS and CDR2 YFSETQ. In nucleotides, the CDR3 is TGCGCCAGCAGCTCGGGTGGTAGGGAGCAGTACTTC. This gives the protein CASSSGGREQYF.

As to this clonotype: A single base separates this from a much larger clone, so it may be a read error. The chain employs TRBV18 and TRBJ2-7; D not resolved. Germline values: CDR1 KGHSH, CDR2 LQKENI. The CDR3 has 13 residues. The CDR3 nucleotides are TGTGTCAGCTCACCGGGCGGAAACTACGAGCAGTACTTC. This translates into CVSSPGGNYEQYF.

This clonotype has just a few counts. CDR3 region: CSAIRQGSGNTIYF. CDR3 sequence (DNA): TGCAGTGCCATTAGACAGGGTTCTGGAAACACCATATATTTT. The chain joins TRBV20-1 to TRBJ1-3; the match to TRBD1 covers 7 bases. Germline V gives CDR1 DFQATT, CDR2 SNEGSKA (reference sequence). This CDR3 contains 14 residues. The V and J ends lost 6 bases and 1 base, in that order; junction bases with no gene match: 6.

Judged by abundance, this clonotype is medium-sized (0.01 to 0.1%). The chain uses TRBV5-5 and TRBJ2-7; D is perhaps TRBD2 (5 bases). The V end was cut by 0 bases, the J end by 3 bases, with 10 bases between. The germline V gene has CDR1 SGHKS and CDR2 YYEKEE (reference sequence). This CDR3 is built from 14 residues. The CDR3 coding sequence is TGTGCCAGCAGCTTGGCCGGACTCCTCTACGAGCAGTACTTC. This translates into CASSLAGLLYEQYF.

The chain recombines TRBV5-6 with TRBJ1-2; the D is unclear. The germline V and J ends were trimmed by 0 bases and 6 bases, with 9 bases remaining between them. CDR3 length: 13 residues. The germline V gene has CDR1 SGHDT and CDR2 YYEEEE. The CDR3 DNA reads as TGTGCCAGCAGCTTGGGGCGACTGAATGGCTACACCTTC. Translation: CASSLGRLNGYTF.

This clonotype showed up just a few times. J is TRBJ1-3 and V is TRBV11-2; D not certain. V dropped 4 bases and J dropped 3 bases, with 7 bases sitting between them. This CDR3 has 13 amino acids. Germline V gene data show CDR1 as SGHAT and CDR2 as FQNNGV. CDR3 sequence: CASSSLSGNTIYF. CDR3 nucleotides: TGTGCCAGCAGCTCACTCAGTGGAAACACCATATATTTT.

The chain uses TRBV20-1 and TRBJ2-1; perhaps TRBD2 as D (6 bases). The CDR3 loop spans 15 amino acids. From germline, CDR1 is DFQATT and CDR2 SNEGSKA (reference sequence). V lost 5 bases and J lost 9, with 23 bases in between. The CDR3 spells CSAPSSGVAHGEQFF. The CDR3 DNA sequence: TGCAGTGCTCCCTCCTCGGGAGTGGCGCATGGTGAGCAGTTCTTC.

This chain uses TRBV20-1 with TRBJ2-7; D remains ambiguous. The V gene's germline CDR1 is DFQATT and CDR2 SNEGSKA (reference sequence). CDR3 length equals 13 residues. Between the trimmed V and J ends, which lost 0 bases and 2 bases, there was a span of 8 bases. DNA for the CDR3: TGCAGTGCTAGAGATTTGGTAGCCTACGAGCAGTACTTC. Its protein is CSARDLVAYEQYF.

This clonotype is large within its sample. This rearrangement joins TRBV19 to TRBJ2-6; 7 nucleotides agree with TRBD1. Germline V gives CDR1 LNHDA, CDR2 SQIVND (reference sequence). The CDR3 spans 16 residues. V shed 5 bases and J 0 bases; nucleotides not matched to a gene: 4. In nucleotides, the CDR3 is TGTGCCAGTAGTTGGGGACAGAGCTCTGGGGCCAACGTCCTGACTTTC. Translating it yields CASSWGQSSGANVLTF. Full variable domain (missing parts from reference TRBV19 and TRBJ2-6): DGGITQSPKYLFRKEGQNVTLSCEQNLNHDAMYWYRQDPGQGLRLIYYSQIVNDFQKGDIAEGYSVSREKKESFPLTVTSAQKNPTAFYLCASSWGQSSGANVLTFGAGSRLTVL.

In its sample, this clonotype was seen once. The rearrangement joins TRBV6-2 or TRBV6-3 to TRBJ2-7, with 9 bases that match TRBD1. V shed 6 bases and J 1 base; nucleotides not matched to a gene: 13. The CDR3 consists of 17 residues. Germline V gene data show CDR1 as MNHEY and CDR2 as SVGEGT. The CDR3: CASRSPPRGTGSYEQYF. The CDR3 nucleotides are TGTGCCAGCAGATCACCGCCGCGGGGGACAGGGTCCTACGAGCAGTACTTC.

This clonotype showed up just a few times. The CDR3: CASSRGDNQNTEAFF. In DNA form, the CDR3 reads TGCGCCAGCAGCCGCGGGGACAACCAGAACACTGAAGCTTTCTTT. The rearrangement uses TRBV5-1 and TRBJ1-1, with D possibly being TRBD1 (6 bases). There are 15 residues in the CDR3. In germline, CDR1 is SGHRS, CDR2 YFSETQ. The V and J ends lost 4 bases and 1 base respectively, with 14 bases between them.

This clonotype was detected only once. J is TRBJ2-3 and V is TRBV6-4; 15 bases fit TRBD2. The V and J ends lost 5 bases and 2 bases, in that order; junction bases with no gene match: 5. CDR3 length equals 17 residues. The germline gives CDR1 MRHNA, CDR2 SNTAGT. Here the CDR3 reads CASSIGTSGGTTDTQYF. CDR3 DNA sequence: TGTGCCAGCAGTATCGGGACTAGCGGGGGGACCACAGATACGCAGTATTTT.

The chain joins TRBV20-1 to TRBJ1-2; no firm D call. CDR3 length: 13 residues. Trimming shortened V by 3 bases and J by 5 bases, and 13 bases separated the two germline ends. Looked up from germline, CDR1 is DFQATT and CDR2 is SNEGSKA (reference sequence). CDR3 residues: CSARVAGGYGYTF. For the CDR3, the DNA is TGCAGTGCTAGGGTGGCAGGCGGATATGGCTACACCTTC.

By sample share, this clonotype is medium-sized. The chain links TRBV5-4 to TRBJ1-3; D may be TRBD1 (5 bases). CDR3 length: 16 amino acids. V dropped 0 bases and J dropped 1 base, with 11 bases sitting between them. The germline gives CDR1 SGHNT, CDR2 YYREEE (reference sequence). In nucleotides, the CDR3 is TGTGCCAGCAGCTTGGGGGGGTTTAGGTCTGGAAACACCATATATTTT. Residues: CASSLGGFRSGNTIYF.

The CDR3 reads CSAGKGWQGETQYF. DNA of the CDR3: TGCAGTGCTGGGAAGGGCTGGCAGGGAGAGACCCAGTACTTC. The chain is built from TRBV20-1 and TRBJ2-5; a weak D match, TRBD1 (5 bases). Germline-derived CDR1 and CDR2 are DFQATT and SNEGSKA (reference sequence). Trimming stripped 5 bases from V and 4 bases from J, with 17 bases between. This CDR3 region has 14 residues.

This clonotype is medium-sized in the sample. The chain couples TRBV12-3 or TRBV12-4 to TRBJ2-7, with TRBD2 as a possible D gene (5 bases). CDR3 size: 15 residues. Trimming shortened V by 6 bases and J by 6 bases, and 21 bases separated the two germline ends. The chain's CDR3 is CASRILATGSSEQYF. Written as DNA, the CDR3 is TGTGCCAGCAGAATTTTGGCCACGGGGAGCAGCGAGCAGTACTTC.

This clonotype turned up a few times. V is TRBV10-3 and J is TRBJ1-2; 7 nucleotides align to TRBD1. This CDR3 comprises 16 residues. With 0 bases clipped from V and 3 bases from J, the junction kept 7 bases outside the gene matches. Germline V CDR1 and CDR2: ENHRY, SYGVKD. Here the CDR3 DNA reads TGTGCCATCAGTGAGTCCGGGGGACAGAAGCACTATGGCTACACCTTC. Translating gives CAISESGGQKHYGYTF.

This clonotype is labeled large (0.1 to 1%). V and J are TRBV19 and TRBJ2-2, with a possible D match to TRBD1 (5 bases). Trimming left V 3 bases short and J 7 bases short, with 12 bases between. CDR3 size: 14 residues. CDR1 LNHDA and CDR2 SQIVND come from the germline V gene (reference sequence). CDR3 DNA sequence: TGTGCCAGTAGTATGGGGTCAGGGATCGGGGAGCTGTTTTTT. Encoded protein: CASSMGSGIGELFF.

Written as DNA, the CDR3 is TGTGCCAGCAGAAGACTTACCACAGATACGCAGTATTTT. This codes for CASRRLTTDTQYF. The genes are TRBV7-2 and TRBJ2-3; D remains unclear. The CDR3 consists of 13 residues. CDR1 is SGHTA, CDR2 FQGNSA, per germline. V shed 6 bases and J shed 2 bases, with 9 bases lying between them.

Points on this clonotype: The junction departs from germline at one end; a sequencing error may be responsible. The chain employs TRBV5-6 and TRBJ2-3; D gene uncertain. This CDR3 has 13 amino acids. The V gene's germline CDR1 is SGHDT and CDR2 YYEEEE. Written as DNA, the CDR3 is TGTGCCAGCAGCTCGAGTAGCAGAGATACGCAGTATTTT. Translation: CASSSSSRDTQYF.

The chain has TRBV5-6 and TRBJ2-3, with 12 bases that match TRBD1. Germline V gene lookup returns CDR1 SGHDT and CDR2 YYEEEE. This CDR3 comprises 16 residues. Losses at the gene ends were 5 bases for V and 6 bases for J; bases not matched to a gene: 10. CDR3 bases: TGTGCCAGCAGTACCGGGACAGGGGGCGCGGGGGATACGCAGTATTTT. Encoded protein: CASSTGTGGAGDTQYF.

This clonotype is classed as medium-sized (0.01 to 0.1%). The chain links TRBV6-5 to TRBJ2-1; 13 nucleotides agree with TRBD2. J was trimmed by 2 bases and V by 6 bases; bases with no gene match: 10. Per the germline V gene, CDR1 is MNHEY and CDR2 is SVGAGI. The CDR3 consists of 18 residues. The CDR3 DNA reads as TGTGCCAGCAGCCCGGGACTAGCGGGACCCCCACCCTACAATGAGCAGTTCTTC. It specifies CASSPGLAGPPPYNEQFF.

This clonotype is medium-sized in the sample. The chain recombines TRBV27 with TRBJ1-4, with TRBD1 matching over 7 bases. The germline gives CDR1 MNHEY, CDR2 SMNVEV (reference sequence). The trim removed 6 bases at V and 8 bases at J, leaving 12 bases unmatched. The CDR3 has 15 residues. The CDR3 reads CASSPSRGAEEKLFF. CDR3 DNA sequence: TGTGCCAGCAGCCCCAGCAGGGGGGCTGAAGAAAAACTGTTTTTT.